This T cell receptor beta chain stems from a study of cytomegalovirus exposure and HLA in healthy donors. Findings and limits, study-wide: For most TCR beta V segments, an earlier analysis put the productive rate at about 87% or about 30% of the time. Analyzed later, association rates of TCRs varied across HLA loci, with DRB1 most and HLA-C fewest.

This CDR3 region has 13 residues. This clone came up a few times. The antigen remains unidentified. There were likely unrecorded immune exposures, though donors were nominally healthy when sampled. 13 Jbeta primers and 60 Vbeta primers were used for the PCR. Profiling relied on immunoSEQ multiplex PCR, and the TCRdb table lists in-frame clones only, not all of them. The sample includes roughly 180,000 clones, approximately 9.5% of them seen just once. The sequenced material came from PBMCs. This TCR derives from a woman aged 25 to 39 in good health and CMV-seropositive. The rearrangement links TRBV21-1 to TRBJ1-2. TRBV21-1 counts as a pseudogene. CDR3 protein: CASSHGRGQGYTF. CDR3 in DNA: TGTGCCAGCAGCCACGGGCGGGGGCAAGGCTACACCTTC.